This note documents a single TCR beta chain sequence. Its antigen remains unknown. Clones were sequenced by immunoSEQ multiplex PCR, and TCRdb holds only the in-frame ones, with some missing. The sample yields some 68,000 clones, over 70% seen once. This entry comes from a study of vaccination effects on CD4 cells after COVID-19. Across the study: Post-vaccine draws lagged the second dose by a median of 72 days.

ViraFEST expansion of antigen-specific CD4+ T cells with viral peptide pools preceded sequencing. Culturing for more than 9 days preceded CD4+ T cell isolation. Each participant received a vaccine that was either BNT162b2 or mRNA-1273, given as two doses. The vaccine recipients had no prior SARS-CoV-2 infection, with negative nucleocapsid antibodies. Cultures got half-medium changes with IL-2 on days 3 and 7. Trimming shortened V by 5 bases and J by 10 bases, and 9 bases separated the two germline ends. CDR1 is SNHLY and CDR2 is FYNNEI in the germline V gene. This CDR3 has 11 amino acids. The sequencing here drew on CD4+ T cells from PBMCs cultured with HCoV-229E spike peptides, taken after COVID-19 vaccination. The TCR originated in a human donor who received a COVID-19 vaccine. This chain connects TRBV2 to TRBJ2-1; unclear D gene. The CDR3 region is CASSQTKEQFF. The CDR3 DNA follows: TGTGCCAGCAGTCAGACAAAGGAGCAGTTCTTC.